Listed below are T cell receptor beta chains from one sample, sequenced in a study of cytomegalovirus exposure and HLA in healthy donors. Method: immunoSEQ multiplex PCR; TCRdb's copy keeps in-frame clones and lacks some. Here the sample spans 200,000 to 250,000 clones, around 78% being singletons. What was sequenced was PBMCs. Receptors originate from a woman in her late teens or twenties in good health and CMV-seronegative. Both conserved end residues are part of each CDR3. A D gene is named only where the DNA matches it firmly. Expanded clones are given a class, and other clones once, few, many or no size at all.

D: TRBD1
V: TRBV4-1
size: -
J: TRBJ1-2
CDR3: CASSHRTGGDYGYTF
DNA: TGCGCCAGCAGCCACCGGACAGGGGGTGACTATGGCTACACCTTC

D: -
V: TRBV5-1
size: -
J: TRBJ2-5
CDR3: CASSLFRGEVETQYF
DNA: TGCGCCAGCAGCTTGTTCAGGGGTGAGGTAGAGACCCAGTACTTC

D: TRBD2
V: TRBV11-2
size: -
J: TRBJ2-7
CDR3: CASSPIWSGDTYEQYF
DNA: TGTGCCAGCAGCCCGATCTGGAGCGGGGATACCTACGAGCAGTACTTC

D: -
V: TRBV7-8
size: -
J: TRBJ1-3
CDR3: CASSLFSDSGNTIYF
DNA: TGTGCCAGCAGCTTATTTTCAGACTCTGGAAACACCATATATTTT

D: -
V: TRBV6-5
size: few
J: TRBJ1-1
CDR3: CASSLFGSNTEAFF
DNA: TGTGCCAGCAGCCTTTTCGGGTCGAACACTGAAGCTTTCTTT

D: TRBD1
V: TRBV13
size: -
J: TRBJ2-4
CDR3: CASSPSGTGGAKNIQYF
DNA: TGTGCCAGCAGCCCATCCGGGACAGGGGGGGCCAAAAACATTCAGTACTTC

D: -
V: TRBV10-2
size: -
J: TRBJ2-3
CDR3: CASLTATDTQYF
DNA: TGCGCCAGCTTGACAGCCACAGATACGCAGTATTTT

D: -
V: TRBV5-4
size: many
J: TRBJ1-6
CDR3: CASSLDSSPLHF
DNA: TGTGCCAGCAGCTTGGACAGTTCACCCCTCCACTTT

D: TRBD1
V: TRBV19
size: -
J: TRBJ1-1
CDR3: CASSVDRGTEAFF
DNA: TGTGCCAGTAGTGTAGACAGGGGAACTGAAGCTTTCTTT

D: -
V: TRBV11-3
size: -
J: TRBJ2-3
CDR3: CASSLAPRDTQYF
DNA: TGTGCCAGCAGCTTAGCCCCCCGAGATACGCAGTATTTT

D: -
V: TRBV9
size: once
J: TRBJ1-2
CDR3: CASSVRVQGGYTF
DNA: TGTGCCAGCAGCGTACGGGTCCAGGGTGGCTACACCTTC

D: TRBD1
V: TRBV5-1
size: -
J: TRBJ2-7
CDR3: CASSATTGTGSYEQYF
DNA: TGCGCCAGCAGCGCCACTACCGGGACAGGCTCCTACGAGCAGTACTTC

D: TRBD1
V: TRBV4-1
size: once
J: TRBJ1-4
CDR3: CASSQRQGASGAEKLFF
DNA: TGCGCCAGCAGCCAACGACAGGGGGCTAGCGGGGCTGAAAAACTGTTTTTT

D: TRBD2
V: TRBV18
size: -
J: TRBJ2-1
CDR3: CASSPRLAGAYNEQFF
DNA: TGTGCCAGCTCACCAAGACTAGCGGGGGCCTACAATGAGCAGTTCTTC

D: -
V: TRBV6-1
size: -
J: TRBJ2-7
CDR3: CASSEGWGRYEQYF
DNA: TGTGCCAGCAGTGAAGGTTGGGGTCGCTACGAGCAGTACTTC

D: TRBD1
V: TRBV28
size: -
J: TRBJ1-2
CDR3: CASRPTGQTKGYTF
DNA: TGTGCCAGCAGACCGACGGGACAGACCAAAGGCTACACCTTC

D: TRBD2
V: TRBV10-3
size: -
J: TRBJ2-1
CDR3: CAISESGSGGPYNEQFF
DNA: TGTGCCATCAGTGAGTCTGGTAGCGGGGGGCCTTACAATGAGCAGTTCTTC

D: -
V: TRBV19
size: -
J: TRBJ1-2
CDR3: CASTPGPGPDGYTF
DNA: TGTGCCAGTACCCCCGGCCCAGGCCCCGATGGCTACACCTTC

D: -
V: TRBV30
size: -
J: TRBJ1-1
CDR3: CAWKETPRAFF
DNA: TGTGCCTGGAAGGAGACCCCAAGAGCTTTCTTT

D: -
V: TRBV7-2
size: -
J: TRBJ2-5
CDR3: CASSPWGVQETQYF
DNA: TGTGCCAGCAGCCCGTGGGGGGTTCAAGAGACCCAGTACTTC

D: -
V: TRBV19
size: -
J: TRBJ2-7
CDR3: CASREGTYEQYF
DNA: TGTGCCAGTAGGGAGGGTACCTACGAGCAGTACTTC

D: TRBD1
V: TRBV27
size: -
J: TRBJ2-2
CDR3: CASSLRGQDTGELFF
DNA: TGTGCCAGCAGTTTAAGGGGGCAGGACACCGGGGAGCTGTTTTTT

D: -
V: TRBV11-2
size: -
J: TRBJ2-3
CDR3: CASSLNSLNTDTQYF
DNA: TGTGCCAGCAGCTTAAACTCGTTGAACACAGATACGCAGTATTTT

D: -
V: TRBV9
size: -
J: TRBJ1-2
CDR3: CASSPQRGGGRNDYGYTF
DNA: TGTGCCAGCAGCCCCCAACGGGGAGGGGGAAGGAATGACTATGGCTACACCTTC

D: TRBD1
V: TRBV6-5
size: -
J: TRBJ2-3
CDR3: CASRGQGLSTDTQYF
DNA: TGTGCCAGCAGAGGACAGGGGCTTAGCACAGATACGCAGTATTTT

D: -
V: TRBV10-3
size: -
J: TRBJ2-7
CDR3: CAIRGGTNSYEQYF
DNA: TGTGCCATCAGAGGCGGGACAAATTCCTACGAGCAGTACTTC

D: TRBD1
V: TRBV5-1
size: -
J: TRBJ1-1
CDR3: CASSAGQGERAFF
DNA: TGCGCCAGCAGCGCGGGACAGGGGGAGAGAGCTTTCTTT

D: -
V: TRBV27
size: once
J: TRBJ1-1
CDR3: CASGGRGPGAEAFF
DNA: TGTGCCAGCGGGGGGCGGGGGCCGGGGGCTGAAGCTTTCTTT

D: TRBD2
V: TRBV7-2
size: -
J: TRBJ2-5
CDR3: CASSFSGRVIGETQYF
DNA: TGTGCCAGCAGCTTTAGCGGGAGGGTAATCGGAGAGACCCAGTACTTC

D: TRBD2
V: TRBV5-6
size: few
J: TRBJ2-5
CDR3: CASSLAAGGEETQYF
DNA: TGTGCCAGCAGCTTGGCGGCGGGAGGGGAAGAGACCCAGTACTTC

D: -
V: TRBV6-1
size: -
J: TRBJ2-7
CDR3: CASKRISYEQYF
DNA: TGTGCCAGCAAACGGATCTCCTACGAGCAGTACTTC

D: TRBD2
V: TRBV7-6
size: -
J: TRBJ2-7
CDR3: CASSFRTSGSYEQYF
DNA: TGTGCCAGCAGCTTTAGGACTAGCGGGAGCTACGAGCAGTACTTC

D: -
V: TRBV6-5
size: -
J: TRBJ1-4
CDR3: CASSYTPGEKLFF
DNA: TGTGCCAGCAGTTACACCCCCGGTGAAAAACTGTTTTTT

D: -
V: TRBV5-1
size: -
J: TRBJ1-1
CDR3: CASRYEGNTEAFF
DNA: TGCGCCAGCCGTTACGAGGGGAACACTGAAGCTTTCTTT

D: -
V: TRBV9
size: -
J: TRBJ2-7
CDR3: CASSVEGWGEQYF
DNA: TGTGCCAGCAGCGTAGAGGGATGGGGCGAGCAGTACTTC

D: -
V: TRBV30
size: -
J: TRBJ2-7
CDR3: CAWSEGSRNEQYF
DNA: TGTGCCTGGAGTGAGGGCAGTCGAAACGAGCAGTACTTC

D: -
V: TRBV30
size: -
J: TRBJ1-5
CDR3: CAWGPEGSQPQHF
DNA: TGTGCCTGGGGGCCTGAAGGGAGTCAGCCCCAGCATTTT

D: -
V: TRBV18
size: -
J: TRBJ2-1
CDR3: CASSPAVPGLGDEQFF
DNA: TGTGCCAGCTCACCAGCAGTGCCGGGACTGGGCGATGAGCAGTTCTTC

D: -
V: TRBV28
size: -
J: TRBJ2-1
CDR3: CASSPWGGTVRNEQFF
DNA: TGTGCCAGCAGTCCCTGGGGGGGGACAGTCCGCAATGAGCAGTTCTTC

D: -
V: TRBV6-6
size: few
J: TRBJ2-3
CDR3: CASSYRERTDTQYF
DNA: TGTGCCAGCAGTTACCGGGAGCGCACAGATACGCAGTATTTT

D: TRBD2
V: TRBV29-1
size: -
J: TRBJ2-1
CDR3: CSVEGTSANNEQFF
DNA: TGCAGCGTTGAGGGGACTAGCGCTAACAATGAGCAGTTCTTC

D: -
V: TRBV9
size: -
J: TRBJ2-1
CDR3: CASSVMESGLIGEQFF
DNA: TGTGCCAGCAGCGTAATGGAAAGCGGACTTATAGGGGAGCAGTTCTTC

D: -
V: TRBV10-2
size: -
J: TRBJ2-3
CDR3: CARTSLDTQYF
DNA: TGCGCCAGAACTAGCTTAGATACGCAGTATTTT

D: -
V: TRBV15
size: few
J: TRBJ1-5
CDR3: CATGTGNGNQPQHF
DNA: TGTGCCACCGGGACCGGGAACGGAAATCAGCCCCAGCATTTT

D: -
V: TRBV19
size: once
J: TRBJ1-2
CDR3: CASSMGGGLDYGYTF
DNA: TGTGCCAGTAGTATGGGCGGCGGGCTGGACTATGGCTACACCTTC

D: TRBD2
V: TRBV5-4
size: -
J: TRBJ2-7
CDR3: CASSTPGTSHYEQYF
DNA: TGTGCCAGCAGCACCCCCGGGACTAGCCACTACGAGCAGTACTTC

D: TRBD1
V: TRBV2
size: -
J: TRBJ1-1
CDR3: CASTPTGFSGTEAFF
DNA: TGTGCCAGCACCCCGACAGGGTTTAGTGGCACTGAAGCTTTCTTT

D: TRBD1
V: TRBV27
size: -
J: TRBJ2-2
CDR3: CASSFDRGPTGELFF
DNA: TGTGCCAGCAGTTTTGACAGGGGGCCGACCGGGGAGCTGTTTTTT

D: TRBD2
V: TRBV9
size: -
J: TRBJ2-1
CDR3: CASSVVSGGENEQFF
DNA: TGTGCCAGCAGCGTAGTCAGCGGGGGAGAGAATGAGCAGTTCTTC

D: -
V: TRBV5-1
size: -
J: TRBJ2-7
CDR3: CASSPPRVFEQYF
DNA: TGCGCCAGCAGCCCGCCTCGTGTTTTCGAGCAGTACTTC

D: -
V: TRBV28
size: -
J: TRBJ2-7
CDR3: CASNTGAYEQYF
DNA: TGTGCCAGCAACACGGGTGCCTACGAGCAGTACTTC